The 25 T cell receptor beta chains listed next were all sequenced from one sample in a study of blood T cell repertoires in COVID-19. Libraries were prepared by immunoSEQ multiplex PCR; TCRdb keeps only in-frame clonotypes and omits some of them. The table has under 140,000 clones, around 90% seen once. The sequenced sample consisted of peripheral blood. The source of these receptors is a human donor in a cohort sampled during active COVID-19.

CDR3: CAWASGVSYEQYF. The CDR3 DNA sequence: TGTGCCTGGGCGTCCGGGGTCTCCTACGAGCAGTACTTC. J is TRBJ2-7 and V is TRBV30, with D perhaps matching TRBD2 (5 bases). Trimming removed 5 bases from V and 0 bases from J, with 11 bases in between. In germline, CDR1 is GTSNPN, CDR2 SVGIG (reference sequence). This CDR3 region has 13 residues.

The rearrangement uses TRBV9 and TRBJ2-3; D perhaps matches TRBD2 (5 bases). The V gene's germline CDR1 is SGDLS and CDR2 YYNGEE. This CDR3 comprises 15 residues. The V end lost 0 bases, the J end lost 2 bases, and 10 bases lay between the germline ends. CDR3 nucleotide sequence: TGTGCCAGCAGCGTAGCATCGGGAACCACAGATACGCAGTATTTT. Amino acid sequence: CASSVASGTTDTQYF.

This chain joins TRBV27 and TRBJ2-7, with 11 positions matching TRBD2. The length of the CDR3 is 17 residues. J was trimmed by 4 bases and V by 0 bases; bases with no gene match: 8. The germline V gene encodes CDR1 MNHEY and CDR2 SMNVEV (reference sequence). The chain's CDR3 is CASSLSELAGVKYEQYF. CDR3 DNA: TGTGCCAGCAGTTTATCCGAACTAGCGGGAGTAAAGTACGAGCAGTACTTC.

The chain carries TRBV7-9 and TRBJ1-6; TRBD1 is a possible D gene (6 bases). The CDR3 is 15 amino acids. In germline, CDR1 is SEHNR, CDR2 FQNEAQ (reference sequence). Trimming took off 5 bases at V and 13 bases at J, with 21 bases between the two ends. The DNA of the CDR3 is TGTGCCAGCAGCGCGCCGGACCCAGCCAGGGGTCCCCTCCACTTT. As protein: CASSAPDPARGPLHF.

The chain combines TRBV6-5 with TRBJ1-1, with 7 bases matching TRBD1. The germline V gene has CDR1 MNHEY and CDR2 SVGAGI. Trimming took 5 bases from V and 4 from J; bases not matched to a gene: 10. This CDR3 has 15 residues. CDR3 loop: CASSPQGGGSTEAFF. CDR3 sequence (DNA): TGTGCCAGCAGTCCCCAAGGAGGGGGCTCCACTGAAGCTTTCTTT.

This chain connects TRBV6-6 to TRBJ2-5; D is perhaps TRBD1 (6 bases). This CDR3 contains 16 residues. Germline loops: CDR1 MNHNY, CDR2 SVGAGI (reference sequence). V was cut by 2 bases and J by 1 base, with 14 bases left in between. CDR3 nucleotide sequence: TGTGCCAGCAGTTACCCCAAAGGGGGTGTCCAAGAGACCCAGTACTTC. Its protein product is CASSYPKGGVQETQYF.

The rearrangement links TRBV23-1 to TRBJ1-2; a weak D match, TRBD1 (6 bases). TRBV23-1 is recorded as an ORF, its role being uncertain. There are 14 residues in the CDR3. V was pared by 8 bases and J by 2 bases, with 15 bases between. The CDR3 reads CASSGGARNYGYTF. In nucleotides, the CDR3 is TGCGCCAGCTCCGGGGGGGCTCGGAACTATGGCTACACCTTC.

This rearrangement joins TRBV7-8 to TRBJ2-5, with a tentative D call TRBD2 (6 bases). The CDR3 extends over 15 amino acids. CDR1 is SGHVS and CDR2 is FQNEAQ in the germline V gene. Trimming shortened V by 1 base and J by 2 bases, and 11 bases separated the two germline ends. In DNA, the CDR3 is TGTGCCAGCAGCTTAGGGCGGGGAGATCAAGAGACCCAGTACTTC. Protein sequence: CASSLGRGDQETQYF.

The chain uses TRBV4-2 and TRBJ2-3; 7 positions agree with TRBD2. After removal of 0 bases from V and 5 bases from J, the junction contained 14 bases not matched to a gene. The CDR3 is made up of 18 amino acids. Per germline, CDR1 LGHNA and CDR2 YNFKEQ. In nucleotides, the CDR3 is TGTGCCAGCAGCCAAGATCTCCCCTTGGCGGGGGTCGGAGATACGCAGTATTTT. Its protein is CASSQDLPLAGVGDTQYF.

The CDR3 reads CASSLLAGSSYEQYF. The CDR3 nucleotides are TGCGCCAGCAGCTTGCTTGCGGGGTCCTCCTACGAGCAGTACTTC. The chain has TRBV5-1 and TRBJ2-7, with a possible D match to TRBD2 (6 bases). Germline lookup yields CDR1 SGHRS and CDR2 YFSETQ. The CDR3 runs to 15 residues. V dropped 1 base and J dropped 0 bases, with 11 bases sitting between them.

The CDR3 here is CASSLARGRRETQYF. For the CDR3, the DNA is TGTGCCAGCAGCTTGGCGAGGGGGCGCAGGGAGACCCAGTACTTC. The gene calls are TRBV5-4 and TRBJ2-5, with TRBD1 identical over 7 bases. The CDR3 has 15 amino acids. V lost 0 bases, J lost 5 bases, and 7 bases stayed unmatched. Looked up from germline, CDR1 is SGHNT and CDR2 is YYREEE (reference sequence).

The chain is built from TRBV7-9 and TRBJ2-1, with 7 nucleotides matching TRBD1. Per the germline V gene, CDR1 is SEHNR and CDR2 is FQNEAQ (reference sequence). V shed 1 base, J shed 11 bases, and the junction held 5 bases outside the gene matches. The CDR3 has 13 amino acids. CDR3 sequence: CASSLGQQGKQFF. CDR3 sequence (DNA): TGTGCCAGCAGCTTAGGCCAACAGGGGAAGCAGTTCTTC.

The chain links TRBV18 to TRBJ1-4; no clear D gene. The CDR3 covers 18 residues. V gave up 3 bases and J gave up 4 bases, with 21 bases separating them. Germline assignment: CDR1 KGHSH and CDR2 LQKENI. DNA of the CDR3: TGTGCCAGCTCACCCCGGGAAGGGAGACTGCCGTTTAATGAAAAACTGTTTTTT. Amino acid sequence: CASSPREGRLPFNEKLFF. Looking up the rest from reference TRBV18 and TRBJ1-4 gives the full variable domain: NAGVMQNPRHLVRRRGQEARLRCSPMKGHSHVYWYRQLPEEGLKFMVYLQKENIIDESGMPKERFSAEFPKEGPSILRIQQVVRGDSAAYFCASSPREGRLPFNEKLFFGSGTQLSVL.

The chain has TRBV6-1 and TRBJ2-1, with D uncertain. V was cut by 2 bases and J by 3 bases, with 5 bases left in between. The CDR3 contains 13 residues. Germline values: CDR1 MNHNS, CDR2 SASEGT. The CDR3 loop reads CASSELLYNEQFF. The CDR3 bases are TGTGCCAGCAGTGAACTCCTCTACAATGAGCAGTTCTTC.

The rearrangement joins TRBV19 to TRBJ1-1; 8 bases map to TRBD1. This CDR3 comprises 14 residues. Germline V gene lookup returns CDR1 LNHDA and CDR2 SQIVND (reference sequence). The trim removed 3 bases at V and 7 bases at J, leaving 7 bases unmatched. The CDR3 nucleotides read TGTGCCAGTAGTATCGACCCCGACAGGGGTGAAGCTTTCTTT. It codes for CASSIDPDRGEAFF.

The gene calls are TRBV25-1 and TRBJ2-5; weak D call: TRBD1 (5 bases). Germline lookup yields CDR1 MGHDK and CDR2 SYGVNS. This CDR3 comprises 12 residues. Trimming took off 6 bases at V and 4 bases at J, with 9 bases between the two ends. CDR3 in amino acids: CASRQGLETQYF. The CDR3 DNA reads TGTGCCAGCAGGCAGGGCCTAGAGACCCAGTACTTC.

This sequence joins TRBV6-5 and TRBJ1-1; possible D gene TRBD1, 5 bases. Germline V gene sequence: CDR1 MNHEY, CDR2 SVGAGI. The CDR3 extends over 13 amino acids. V was pared by 7 bases and J by 1 base, with 10 bases between. The CDR3 DNA sequence: TGTGCCAGCAATAGGCAGGGGAACACTGAAGCTTTCTTT. Amino acids: CASNRQGNTEAFF.

V gene TRBV7-9 combines with J gene TRBJ1-1; 8 bases fit TRBD1. V shed 7 bases, J shed 3 bases, and the junction held 4 bases outside the gene matches. Germline assignment: CDR1 SEHNR and CDR2 FQNEAQ (reference sequence). This CDR3 is 13 amino acids long. The CDR3 DNA follows: TGTGCCAGCATCCCGGACAGGGACACTGAAGCTTTCTTT. Translation: CASIPDRDTEAFF. The full variable domain, with the rest looked up from reference TRBV7-9 and TRBJ1-1, is DTGVSQNPRHKITKRGQNVTFRCDPISEHNRLYWYRQTLGQGPEFLTYFQNEAQLEKSRLLSDRFSAERPKGSFSTLEIQRTEQGDSAMYLCASIPDRDTEAFFGQGTRLTVV.

This rearrangement joins TRBV19 to TRBJ2-1, with TRBD2 matching 13 bases. Germline V CDR1 and CDR2: LNHDA, SQIVND (reference sequence). Germline trimming cut 6 bases from V and 10 bases from J; bases unmatched to any gene: 15. The CDR3 has 17 residues. CDR3 protein: CASSRMLSTSGRREQFF. In DNA form, the CDR3 reads TGTGCCAGTAGCCGGATGTTATCGACTAGCGGGAGGCGAGAGCAGTTCTTC.

The chain carries TRBV10-3 and TRBJ2-3; D possibly corresponds to TRBD2 (6 bases). The CDR3 has 15 amino acids. CDR1 is ENHRY, CDR2 SYGVKD, per germline. The V and J ends lost 0 bases and 2 bases respectively, with 9 bases between them. The CDR3 DNA reads as TGTGCCATCAGTGAGTCGGCGGGGATCACAGATACGCAGTATTTT. Its translation is CAISESAGITDTQYF.

The genes are TRBV27 and TRBJ1-6; tentatively, D is TRBD1 (6 bases). Germline V gene sequence: CDR1 MNHEY, CDR2 SMNVEV (reference sequence). V was pared by 2 bases and J by 6 bases, with 17 bases between. There are 17 residues in the CDR3. The CDR3 protein is CASSLTLPGVSNSPLHF. The CDR3 DNA reads as TGTGCCAGCAGTTTAACCCTACCAGGGGTGTCTAATTCACCCCTCCACTTT.

V usage is TRBV20-1 and J usage is TRBJ2-1; TRBD2 agrees at 9 bases. This CDR3 contains 14 residues. Germline V lookup: CDR1 DFQATT, CDR2 SNEGSKA (reference sequence). V trimming: 3 bases; J trimming: 4 bases; junction bases outside the gene matches: 4. The CDR3 protein is CSASMTSGYNEQFF. As DNA, the CDR3 is TGCAGTGCTAGTATGACTAGCGGATACAATGAGCAGTTCTTC.

V gene TRBV7-9 combines with J gene TRBJ2-7; the match to TRBD1 covers 10 bases. V trimming: 0 bases; J trimming: 4 bases; junction bases outside the gene matches: 3. The CDR3 is 15 amino acids. Looked up from germline, CDR1 is SEHNR and CDR2 is FQNEAQ (reference sequence). The CDR3 region has the DNA TGTGCCAGCAGCTTAGCGTGGGGACAGGGGTACGAGCAGTACTTC. This translates into CASSLAWGQGYEQYF. Supplemented by reference TRBV7-9 and TRBJ2-7, the full variable domain reads DTGVSQNPRHKITKRGQNVTFRCDPISEHNRLYWYRQTLGQGPEFLTYFQNEAQLEKSRLLSDRFSAERPKGSFSTLEIQRTEQGDSAMYLCASSLAWGQGYEQYFGPGTRLTVT.

The V gene is TRBV19, the J gene TRBJ1-5, with D maybe TRBD1 (5 bases). Germline-derived CDR1 and CDR2 are LNHDA and SQIVND (reference sequence). Trimming took off 6 bases at V and 0 bases at J, with 12 bases between the two ends. This CDR3 has 15 amino acids. The CDR3 DNA is TGTGCCAGTAGACGAGACAGAATTAGCAATCAGCCCCAGCATTTT. This codes for CASRRDRISNQPQHF.

The chain has TRBV6-2 or TRBV6-3 and TRBJ2-4; weak D call: TRBD2 (6 bases). Trimming stripped 4 bases from V and 0 bases from J, with 10 bases between. CDR1 is MNHEY and CDR2 is SVGEGT in the germline V gene. The CDR3 contains 15 residues. The CDR3 sequence: CASSSGGLAKNIQYF. The DNA for the CDR3 is TGTGCCAGCAGTTCCGGGGGACTAGCCAAAAACATTCAGTACTTC.